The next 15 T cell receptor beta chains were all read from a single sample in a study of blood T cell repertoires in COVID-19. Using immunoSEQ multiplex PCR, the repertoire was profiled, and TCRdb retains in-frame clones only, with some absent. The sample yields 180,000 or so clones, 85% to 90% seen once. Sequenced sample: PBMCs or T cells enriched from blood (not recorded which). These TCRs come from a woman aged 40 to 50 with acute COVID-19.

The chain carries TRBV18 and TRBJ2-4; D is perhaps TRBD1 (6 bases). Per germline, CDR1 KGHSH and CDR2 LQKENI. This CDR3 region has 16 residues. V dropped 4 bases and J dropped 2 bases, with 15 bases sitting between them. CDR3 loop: CASSRPTGPSKNIQYF. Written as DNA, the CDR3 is TGTGCCAGCTCACGCCCGACAGGACCGTCCAAAAACATTCAGTACTTC.

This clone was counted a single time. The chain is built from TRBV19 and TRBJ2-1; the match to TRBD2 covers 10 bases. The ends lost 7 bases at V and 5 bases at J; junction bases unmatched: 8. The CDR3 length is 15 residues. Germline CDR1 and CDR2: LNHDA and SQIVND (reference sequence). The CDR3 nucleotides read TGTGCCAGTAACTTACTAGCGGGGTCCCACAATGAGCAGTTCTTC. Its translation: CASNLLAGSHNEQFF.

The CDR3 nucleotides read TGTGCCAGCAGCCGACAGGGTGTCCCCTACGAGCAGTACTTC. This translates into CASSRQGVPYEQYF. V usage is TRBV5-5 and J usage is TRBJ2-7; TRBD1 matches 7 bases. Germline CDR1 is SGHKS and CDR2 is YYEKEE (reference sequence). The length of the CDR3 is 14 residues. Unmatched junction bases numbered 6, after V lost 4 bases and J lost 2 bases.

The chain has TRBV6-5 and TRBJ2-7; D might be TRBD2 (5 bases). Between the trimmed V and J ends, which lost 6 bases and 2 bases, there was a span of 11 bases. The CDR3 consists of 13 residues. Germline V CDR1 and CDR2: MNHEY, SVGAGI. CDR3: CASRRADTYEQYF. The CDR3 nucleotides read TGTGCCAGCAGGAGGGCCGACACCTACGAGCAGTACTTC.

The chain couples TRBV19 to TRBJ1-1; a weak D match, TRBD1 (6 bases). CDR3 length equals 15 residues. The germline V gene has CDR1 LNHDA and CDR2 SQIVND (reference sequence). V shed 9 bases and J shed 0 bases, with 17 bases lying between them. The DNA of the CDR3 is TGTGCCAGCACACGGACAGATCGAATGAACACTGAAGCTTTCTTT. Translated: CASTRTDRMNTEAFF.

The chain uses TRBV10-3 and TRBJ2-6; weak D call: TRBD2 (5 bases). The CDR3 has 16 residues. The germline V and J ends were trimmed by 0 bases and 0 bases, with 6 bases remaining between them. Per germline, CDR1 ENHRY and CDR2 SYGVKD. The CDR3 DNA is TGTGCCATCAGTGAGTCAGAGGGCTCTGGGGCCAACGTCCTGACTTTC. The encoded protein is CAISESEGSGANVLTF.

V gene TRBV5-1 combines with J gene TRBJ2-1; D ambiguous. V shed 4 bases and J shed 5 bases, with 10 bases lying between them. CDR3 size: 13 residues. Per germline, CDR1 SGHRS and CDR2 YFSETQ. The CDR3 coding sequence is TGCGCCAGCAGCCGAGACTTACACAATGAGCAGTTCTTC. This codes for CASSRDLHNEQFF.

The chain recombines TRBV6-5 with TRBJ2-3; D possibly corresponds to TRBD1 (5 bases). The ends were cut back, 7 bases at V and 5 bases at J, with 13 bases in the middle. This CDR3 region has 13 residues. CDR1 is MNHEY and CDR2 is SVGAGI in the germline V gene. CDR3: CASKQDLIDTQYF. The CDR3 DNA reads TGTGCCAGCAAACAGGATTTGATAGATACGCAGTATTTT.

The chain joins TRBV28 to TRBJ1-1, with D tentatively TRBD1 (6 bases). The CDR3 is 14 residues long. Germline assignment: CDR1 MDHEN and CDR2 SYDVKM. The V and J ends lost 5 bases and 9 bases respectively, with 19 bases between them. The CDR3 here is CASSPGDAQIKAFF. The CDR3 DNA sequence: TGTGCCAGCAGTCCAGGGGACGCGCAGATAAAAGCTTTCTTT.

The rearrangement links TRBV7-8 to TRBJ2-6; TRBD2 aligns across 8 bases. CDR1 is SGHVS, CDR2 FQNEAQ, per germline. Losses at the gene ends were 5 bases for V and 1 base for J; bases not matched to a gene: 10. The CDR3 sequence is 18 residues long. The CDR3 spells CASSERGGLSSGANVLTF. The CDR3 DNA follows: TGTGCCAGCAGCGAACGGGGGGGCCTTAGTTCTGGGGCCAACGTCCTGACTTTC.

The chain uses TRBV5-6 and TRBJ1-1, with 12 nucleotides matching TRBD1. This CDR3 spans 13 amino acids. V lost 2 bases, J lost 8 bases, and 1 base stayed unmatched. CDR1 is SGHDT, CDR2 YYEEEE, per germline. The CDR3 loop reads CASSFGTGGEAFF. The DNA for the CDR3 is TGTGCCAGCAGCTTCGGGACAGGGGGCGAAGCTTTCTTT.

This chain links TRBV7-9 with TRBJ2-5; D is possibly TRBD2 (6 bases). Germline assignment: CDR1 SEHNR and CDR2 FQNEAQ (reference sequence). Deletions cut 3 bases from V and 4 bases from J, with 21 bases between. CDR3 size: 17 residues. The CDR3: CASSFSAGTEGSETQYF. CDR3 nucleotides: TGTGCCAGCAGCTTCTCGGCAGGGACTGAGGGATCAGAGACCCAGTACTTC.

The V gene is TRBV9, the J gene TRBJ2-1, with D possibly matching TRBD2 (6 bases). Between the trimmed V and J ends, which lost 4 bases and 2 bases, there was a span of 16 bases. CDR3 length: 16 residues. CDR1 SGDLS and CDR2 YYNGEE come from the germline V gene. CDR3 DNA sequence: TGTGCCAGCAGCTCCAGTGGAGGGAGAACCTACAATGAGCAGTTCTTC. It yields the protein CASSSSGGRTYNEQFF.

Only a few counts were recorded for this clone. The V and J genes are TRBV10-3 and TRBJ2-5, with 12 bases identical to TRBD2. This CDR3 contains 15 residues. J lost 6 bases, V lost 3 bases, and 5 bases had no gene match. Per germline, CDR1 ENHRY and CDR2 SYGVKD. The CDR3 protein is CAISETSGRFKTQYF. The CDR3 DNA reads TGTGCCATCAGTGAAACTAGCGGGAGGTTTAAGACCCAGTACTTC.

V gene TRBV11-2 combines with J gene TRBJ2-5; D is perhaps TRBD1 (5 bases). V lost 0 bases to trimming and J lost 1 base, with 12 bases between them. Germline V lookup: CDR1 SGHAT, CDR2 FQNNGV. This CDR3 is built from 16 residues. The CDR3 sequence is CASSLDGRGLQETQYF. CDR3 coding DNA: TGTGCCAGCAGCTTAGACGGTAGGGGCCTCCAAGAGACCCAGTACTTC.